The 2 T cell receptor beta chains given below trace back to one sample, sequenced in a study of CXCR3-negative and CXCR3-positive naive CD8 T cells. These receptors have no identified antigens. Notes on the study in general: A higher hydrophobicity marked the TRB CDR3s of CXCR3-positive naive cells versus CXCR3-negative naive cells.

Libraries of TRB cDNA were made by 5' RACE and carried UMIs. TCRdb re-called the 5' RACE reads and shows each CDR3 protein once, DNA omitted. The listing records roughly 7,300 distinct CDR3 sequences. Sample: naive CXCR3+ CD8+ T cells from blood. The subset is: CD45RO-CCR7+CD27+CD95- naive CD8+ T cells expressing CXCR3 (TNR3+). The receptors stem from a human donor in good health. Some clones in this sample may be carry-over from other donors' samples.

The chain uses TRBV13 and TRBJ2-2; TCRdb designates TRBD1, a call that cannot be tested without DNA. Germline CDR1 is PRHDT and CDR2 is FYEKMQ (reference sequence). The CDR3 has 15 residues. CDR3 sequence reads: CASSPLGAGGGELFF. Drawing the rest from reference TRBV13 and TRBJ2-2, the complete variable domain is AAGVIQSPRHLIKEKRETATLKCYPIPRHDTVYWYQQGPGQDPQFLISFYEKMQSDKGSIPDRFSAQQFSDYHSELNMSSLELGDSALYFCASSPLGAGGGELFFGEGSRLTVL.

This clonotype counts as medium-sized (0.01 to 0.1%) by frequency. The chain recombines TRBV20-1 with TRBJ2-7; the TCRdb D gene call, TRBD2, has no DNA to confirm it. This CDR3 region has 15 residues. CDR1 is DFQATT and CDR2 is SNEGSKA in the germline V gene (reference sequence). The CDR3 protein is CSARSGTSGSYEQYF.